The clone carrying this T cell receptor (beta chain) has a single count. The antigen remains undetermined. At one end, the junction sequence differs from germline, possibly due to a read error. RNA was extracted from bulk tissue without any cell sorting. Between August and November 2014, newly diagnosed, chemotherapy-naive lung cancer patients underwent thoracic surgery in China. This specimen belongs to a study of tumor and adjacent non-tumor tissue in lung cancer. Study-wide results and limits: Compared with tumor, normal lung showed significantly lower TCR diversity.

The CDR3 consists of 14 residues. CDR1 SGHNT and CDR2 YYREEE come from the germline V gene (reference sequence). TCRbeta libraries were built with three rounds of nested PCR, modified from ARM-PCR. MiXCR, run by TCRdb on the multiplex PCR reads, gives a single entry per CDR3 protein. The table includes roughly 200,000 distinct CDR3 sequences, 60% to 75% detected once. The chain uses TRBV5-4 and TRBJ1-3, with D tentatively TRBD1 (6 bases). The TCR comes from a man aged 55 to 70 with non-small cell lung cancer. The sequencing input was lung tumor tissue. As DNA, the CDR3 is TGTGCCAGCAGCTTGGCAGGGGCCGGAGACACCATAAATTTT. This encodes CASSLAGAGDTINF.